This entry concerns a single TCR beta chain. Its target is unknown. In terms of origin and age, donors were healthy Caucasian individuals from Russia aged 6 to 90. With 1 base clipped from V and 3 bases from J, the junction kept 4 bases outside the gene matches. The CDR3 covers 17 residues. Germline V gives CDR1 MNHNS, CDR2 SASEGT. This sample was taken from a study of blood T cells in healthy people across ages. General observations from the study: Diversity figures based on one million T cells were deemed too low.

Alongside a J-beta primer mix, a sample-barcoded 5' primer served in a second PCR lasting about 6 to 11 cycles. TCRdb redid the calling of the 5' RACE reads with MiXCR, one entry per CDR3 protein. The sample lists approximately 690,000 distinct CDR3 sequences, around 54% occurring once. The sequence was obtained from a man in his sixties in good health. Sequencing was carried out using blood. The J gene is TRBJ2-3, the V gene TRBV6-1; TRBD2 aligns across 13 bases. For the CDR3, the DNA is TGTGCCAGCAGTGAAGGACTAGCGGGGGGACTTACAGATACGCAGTATTTT. Translating it yields CASSEGLAGGLTDTQYF.